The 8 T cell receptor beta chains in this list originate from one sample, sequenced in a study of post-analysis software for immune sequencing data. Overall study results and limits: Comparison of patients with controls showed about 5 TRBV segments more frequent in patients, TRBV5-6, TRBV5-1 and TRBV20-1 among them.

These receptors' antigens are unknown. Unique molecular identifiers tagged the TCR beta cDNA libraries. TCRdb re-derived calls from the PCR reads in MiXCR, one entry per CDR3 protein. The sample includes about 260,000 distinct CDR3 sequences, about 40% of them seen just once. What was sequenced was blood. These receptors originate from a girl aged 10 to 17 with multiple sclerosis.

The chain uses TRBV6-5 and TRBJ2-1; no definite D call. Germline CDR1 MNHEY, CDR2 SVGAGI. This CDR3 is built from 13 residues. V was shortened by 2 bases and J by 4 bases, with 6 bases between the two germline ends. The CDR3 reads CASSYAAYNEQFF. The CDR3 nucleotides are TGTGCCAGCAGTTACGCAGCGTACAATGAGCAGTTCTTC.

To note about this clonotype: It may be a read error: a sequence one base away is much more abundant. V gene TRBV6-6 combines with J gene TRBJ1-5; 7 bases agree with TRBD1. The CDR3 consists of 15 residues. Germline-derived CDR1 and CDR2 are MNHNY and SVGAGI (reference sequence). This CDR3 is CVSSYSTGPNQPQHF. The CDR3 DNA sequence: TGTGTCAGCAGTTATTCGACAGGGCCCAATCAGCCCCAGCATTTT.

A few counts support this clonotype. The CDR3 sequence is CSADAGGSGNTIYF. The CDR3 bases are TGCAGTGCCGACGCAGGGGGCTCTGGAAACACCATATATTTT. The chain uses TRBV20-1 and TRBJ1-3; 7 bases map to TRBD1. Per germline, CDR1 DFQATT and CDR2 SNEGSKA (reference sequence). Unmatched junction bases numbered 5, after V lost 6 bases and J lost 0 bases. The CDR3 is made up of 14 amino acids.

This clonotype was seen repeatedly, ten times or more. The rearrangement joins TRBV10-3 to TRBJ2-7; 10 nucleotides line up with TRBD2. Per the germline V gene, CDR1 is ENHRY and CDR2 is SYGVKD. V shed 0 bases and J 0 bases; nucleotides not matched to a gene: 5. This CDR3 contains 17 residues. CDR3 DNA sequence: TGTGCCATCAGTGAGTCTCATGGGACTAGCGCCTCCTACGAGCAGTACTTC. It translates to CAISESHGTSASYEQYF.

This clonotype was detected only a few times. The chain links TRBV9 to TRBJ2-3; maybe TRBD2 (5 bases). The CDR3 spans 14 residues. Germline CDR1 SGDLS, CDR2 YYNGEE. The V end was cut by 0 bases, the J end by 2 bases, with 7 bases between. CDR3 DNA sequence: TGTGCCAGCAGCGTAGGGCGGGCCACAGATACGCAGTATTTT. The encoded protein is CASSVGRATDTQYF.

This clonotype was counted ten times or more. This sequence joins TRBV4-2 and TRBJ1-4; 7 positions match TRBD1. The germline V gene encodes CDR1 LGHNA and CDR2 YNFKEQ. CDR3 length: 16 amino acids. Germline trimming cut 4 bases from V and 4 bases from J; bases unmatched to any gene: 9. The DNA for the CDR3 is TGTGCCAGCAGCCCCGCACGGGACAGCCTTAATGAAAAACTGTTTTTT. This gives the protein CASSPARDSLNEKLFF.

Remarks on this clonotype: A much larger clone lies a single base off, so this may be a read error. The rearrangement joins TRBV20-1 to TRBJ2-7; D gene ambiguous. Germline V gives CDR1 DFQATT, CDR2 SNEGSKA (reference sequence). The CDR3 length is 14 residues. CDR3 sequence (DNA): TGCAGTGCCAGAGATGACAATGAGTTTTACGAGCAGGACTTC. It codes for CSARDDNEFYEQDF.

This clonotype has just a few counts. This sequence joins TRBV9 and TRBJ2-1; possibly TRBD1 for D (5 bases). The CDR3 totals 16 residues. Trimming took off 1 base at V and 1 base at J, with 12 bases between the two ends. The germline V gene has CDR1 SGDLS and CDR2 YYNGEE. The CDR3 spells CASSVTADSSYNEQFF. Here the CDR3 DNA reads TGTGCCAGCAGCGTAACAGCCGACAGTTCCTACAATGAGCAGTTCTTC.